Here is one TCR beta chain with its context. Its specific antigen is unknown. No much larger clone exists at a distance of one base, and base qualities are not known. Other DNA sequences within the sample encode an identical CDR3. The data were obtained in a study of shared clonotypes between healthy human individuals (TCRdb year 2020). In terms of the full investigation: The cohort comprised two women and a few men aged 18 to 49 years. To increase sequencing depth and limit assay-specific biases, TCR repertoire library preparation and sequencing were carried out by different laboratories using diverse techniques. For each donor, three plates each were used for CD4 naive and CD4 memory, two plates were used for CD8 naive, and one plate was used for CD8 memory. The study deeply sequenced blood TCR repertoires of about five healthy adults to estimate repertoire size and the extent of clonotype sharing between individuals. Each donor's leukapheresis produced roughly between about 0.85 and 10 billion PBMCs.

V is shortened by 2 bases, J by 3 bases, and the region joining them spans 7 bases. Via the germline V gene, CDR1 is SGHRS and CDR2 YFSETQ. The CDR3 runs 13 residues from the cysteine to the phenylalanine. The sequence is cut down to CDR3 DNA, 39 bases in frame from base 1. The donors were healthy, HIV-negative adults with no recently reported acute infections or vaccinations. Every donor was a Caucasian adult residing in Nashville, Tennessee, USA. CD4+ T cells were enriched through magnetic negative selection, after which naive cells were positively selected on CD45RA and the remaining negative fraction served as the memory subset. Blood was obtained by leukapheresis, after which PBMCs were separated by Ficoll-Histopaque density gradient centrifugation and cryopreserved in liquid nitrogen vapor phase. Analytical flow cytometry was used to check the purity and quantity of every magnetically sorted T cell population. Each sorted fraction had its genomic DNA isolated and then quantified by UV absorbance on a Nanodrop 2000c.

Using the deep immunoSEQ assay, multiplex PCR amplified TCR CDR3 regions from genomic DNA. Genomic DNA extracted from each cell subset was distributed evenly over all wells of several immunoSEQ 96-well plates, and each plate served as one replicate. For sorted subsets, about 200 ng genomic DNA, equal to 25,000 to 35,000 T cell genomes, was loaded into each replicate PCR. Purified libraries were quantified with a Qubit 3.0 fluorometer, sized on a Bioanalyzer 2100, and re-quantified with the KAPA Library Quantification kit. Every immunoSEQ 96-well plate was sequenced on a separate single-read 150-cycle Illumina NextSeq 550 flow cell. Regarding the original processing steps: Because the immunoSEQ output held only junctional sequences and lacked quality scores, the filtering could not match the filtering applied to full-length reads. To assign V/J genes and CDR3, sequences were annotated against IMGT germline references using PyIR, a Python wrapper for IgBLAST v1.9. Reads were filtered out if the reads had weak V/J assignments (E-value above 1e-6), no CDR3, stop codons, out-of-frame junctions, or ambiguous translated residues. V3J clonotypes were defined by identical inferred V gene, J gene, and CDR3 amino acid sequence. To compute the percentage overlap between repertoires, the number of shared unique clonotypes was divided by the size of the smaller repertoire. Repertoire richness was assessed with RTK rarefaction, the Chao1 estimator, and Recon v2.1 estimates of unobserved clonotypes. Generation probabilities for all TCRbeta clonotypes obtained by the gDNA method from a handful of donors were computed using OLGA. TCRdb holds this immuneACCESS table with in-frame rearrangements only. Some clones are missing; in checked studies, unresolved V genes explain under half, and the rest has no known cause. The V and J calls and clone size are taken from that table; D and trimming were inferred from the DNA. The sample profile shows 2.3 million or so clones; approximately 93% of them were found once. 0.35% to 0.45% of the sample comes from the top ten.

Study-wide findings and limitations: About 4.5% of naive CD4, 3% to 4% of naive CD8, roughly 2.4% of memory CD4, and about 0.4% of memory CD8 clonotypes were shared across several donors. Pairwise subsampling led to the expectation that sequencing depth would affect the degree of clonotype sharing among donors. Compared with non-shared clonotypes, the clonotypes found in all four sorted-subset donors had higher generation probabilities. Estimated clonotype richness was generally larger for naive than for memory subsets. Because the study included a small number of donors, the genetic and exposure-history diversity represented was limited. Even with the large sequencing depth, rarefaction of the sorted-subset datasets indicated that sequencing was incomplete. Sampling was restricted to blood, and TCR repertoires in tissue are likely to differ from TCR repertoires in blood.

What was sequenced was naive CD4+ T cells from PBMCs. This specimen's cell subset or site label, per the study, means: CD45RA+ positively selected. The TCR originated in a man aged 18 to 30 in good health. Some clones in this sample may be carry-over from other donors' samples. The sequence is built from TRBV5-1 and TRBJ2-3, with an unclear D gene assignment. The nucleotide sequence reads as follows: TGCGCCAGCAGCTTTCTGGGGACAGATACGCAGTATTTT. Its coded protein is CASSFLGTDTQYF.